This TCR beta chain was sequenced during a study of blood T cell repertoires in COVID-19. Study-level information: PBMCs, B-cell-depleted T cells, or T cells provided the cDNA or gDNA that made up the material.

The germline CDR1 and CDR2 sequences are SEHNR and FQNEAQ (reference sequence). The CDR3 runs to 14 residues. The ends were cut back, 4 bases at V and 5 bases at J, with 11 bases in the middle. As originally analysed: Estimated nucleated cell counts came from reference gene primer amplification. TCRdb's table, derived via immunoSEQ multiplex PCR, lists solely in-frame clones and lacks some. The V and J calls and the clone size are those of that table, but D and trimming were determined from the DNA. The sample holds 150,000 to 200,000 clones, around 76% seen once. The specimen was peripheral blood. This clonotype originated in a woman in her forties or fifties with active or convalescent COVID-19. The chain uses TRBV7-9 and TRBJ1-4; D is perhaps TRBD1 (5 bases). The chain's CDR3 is CASSSPGGNEKLFF. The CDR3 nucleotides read TGTGCCAGCAGCTCCCCCGGGGGAAATGAAAAACTGTTTTTT.